The present entry profiles one TCR beta chain with its context. These data originate in a study of T cell changes during pregnancy in multiple sclerosis. TCRdb keeps only in-frame clones here, not all; method: immunoSEQ multiplex PCR. Of 35,000 to 50,000 clones listed, around 90% are singletons. This CDR3 comprises 13 residues. In germline, CDR1 is SNHLY, CDR2 FYNNEI. Trimming pared 4 bases from V and 3 bases from J, leaving 9 bases between. This clonotype was sampled from a female donor with multiple sclerosis, enrolled in a pregnancy study. What was sequenced was PBMCs (not recorded whether the cells were cultured). The V and J genes are TRBV2 and TRBJ2-5, with D possibly matching TRBD2 (5 bases). CDR3 bases: TGTGCCAGCAGTGGGCTAGCCGAAGAGACCCAGTACTTC. Its translation is CASSGLAEETQYF.